This T cell receptor (beta chain) is from a study of blood T cell repertoires in COVID-19. Study overall: The United States, Italy and Spain were the sources of the acute and convalescent COVID-19 samples. Nucleic acid was either cDNA or gDNA, and it came from T cells, B-cell-depleted T cells, or PBMCs.

CDR3 length equals 13 residues. The germline V gene encodes CDR1 SGDLS and CDR2 YYNGEE. V was pared by 0 bases and J by 8 bases, with 6 bases between. Original methodology: Amplification from reference gene primers served as the basis for estimated nucleated cell counts. Profiled with immunoSEQ multiplex PCR; TCRdb holds only in-frame clones, not every one. V and J calls and clone size come straight from that table; D and trimming were deduced from the DNA. The sample consists of 90,000 to 110,000 clones, roughly 76% of them appearing once. The chain links TRBV9 to TRBJ1-6; no clear D. Material: peripheral blood. This receptor was obtained from a woman aged 70-85 years with acute or convalescent COVID-19. The CDR3 sequence is CASSVDLYSPLHF. The CDR3 DNA reads TGTGCCAGCAGCGTAGATCTGTATTCACCCCTCCACTTT.